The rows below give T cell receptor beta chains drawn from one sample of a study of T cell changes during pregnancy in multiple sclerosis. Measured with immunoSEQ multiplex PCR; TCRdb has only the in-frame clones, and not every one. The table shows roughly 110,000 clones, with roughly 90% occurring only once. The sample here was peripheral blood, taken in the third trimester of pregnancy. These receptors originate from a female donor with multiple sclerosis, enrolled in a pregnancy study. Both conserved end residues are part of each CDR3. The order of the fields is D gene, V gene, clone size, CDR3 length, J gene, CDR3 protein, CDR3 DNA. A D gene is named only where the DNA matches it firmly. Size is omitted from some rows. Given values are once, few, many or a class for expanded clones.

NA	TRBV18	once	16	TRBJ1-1	CASSPPPAGWNTEAFF	TGTGCCAGCTCACCACCCCCGGCGGGGTGGAACACTGAAGCTTTCTTT
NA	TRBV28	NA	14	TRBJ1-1	CASSLGGRGTEAFF	TGTGCCAGCAGTTTGGGGGGGCGCGGAACTGAAGCTTTCTTT
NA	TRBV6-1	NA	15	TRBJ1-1	CASSGGRQRNTEAFF	TGTGCCAGCAGTGGAGGCCGACAGAGAAACACTGAAGCTTTCTTT
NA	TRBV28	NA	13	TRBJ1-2	CASSVAGNYGYTF	TGTGCCAGCAGTGTAGCTGGGAACTATGGCTACACCTTC
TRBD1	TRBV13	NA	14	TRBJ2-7	CASSLTGGSGEQYF	TGTGCCAGCAGCTTGACAGGGGGCTCGGGCGAGCAGTACTTC
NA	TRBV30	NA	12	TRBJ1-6	CAWTRQESPLHF	TGTGCCTGGACACGACAGGAATCACCCCTCCACTTT
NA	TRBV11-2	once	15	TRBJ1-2	CASSVNRASDYGYTF	TGTGCCAGCAGCGTCAACAGGGCCTCGGACTATGGCTACACCTTC
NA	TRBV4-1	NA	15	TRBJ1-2	CASSQDLALDYGYTF	TGCGCCAGCAGCCAAGATCTTGCGTTGGACTATGGCTACACCTTC
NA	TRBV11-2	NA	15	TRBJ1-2	CASSLNPTASYGYTF	TGTGCCAGCAGCTTAAATCCGACAGCATCCTATGGCTACACCTTC
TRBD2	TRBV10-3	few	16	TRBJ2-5	CAISPSYGGLEETQYF	TGTGCCATCTCCCCCTCATACGGGGGGTTGGAAGAGACCCAGTACTTC
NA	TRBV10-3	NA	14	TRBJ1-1	CAISDPPSDTEAFF	TGTGCCATCAGTGACCCTCCTTCGGACACTGAAGCTTTCTTT
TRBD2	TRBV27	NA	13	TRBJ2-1	CASSARTRNEQFF	TGTGCCAGCAGTGCCCGGACTAGGAATGAGCAGTTCTTC
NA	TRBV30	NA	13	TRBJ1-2	CAWSTGVNYGYTF	TGTGCCTGGTCGACAGGAGTGAACTATGGCTACACCTTC
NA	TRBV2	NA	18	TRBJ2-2	CASSTLQGGNANTGELFF	TGTGCCAGCAGTACGCTGCAGGGAGGCAATGCGAACACCGGGGAGCTGTTTTTT
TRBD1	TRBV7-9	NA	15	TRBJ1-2	CASSPRTGTGYGYTF	TGTGCCAGCAGCCCCAGGACAGGGACGGGGTATGGCTACACCTTC
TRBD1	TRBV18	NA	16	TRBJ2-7	CASSPRDRGLLYEQYF	TGTGCCAGCTCACCACGAGACAGGGGGCTTCTCTACGAGCAGTACTTC
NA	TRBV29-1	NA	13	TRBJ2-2	CSVEGGYGGELFF	TGCAGCGTTGAAGGAGGGTATGGCGGGGAGCTGTTTTTT
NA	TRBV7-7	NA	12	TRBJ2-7	CASSTQGGEQYF	TGTGCCAGCAGCACTCAGGGAGGCGAGCAGTACTTC
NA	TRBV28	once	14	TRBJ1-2	CASSPGGGPYGYTF	TGTGCCAGCAGCCCCGGGGGGGGTCCCTATGGCTACACCTTC
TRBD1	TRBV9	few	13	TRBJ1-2	CASRRQGSDGYTF	TGTGCCAGCCGCAGACAGGGTTCTGATGGCTACACCTTC
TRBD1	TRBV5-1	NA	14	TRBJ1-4	CASSSGQPNEKLFF	TGCGCCAGCAGCTCGGGACAGCCTAATGAAAAACTGTTTTTT
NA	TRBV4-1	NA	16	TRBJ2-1	CASSQDGSVIYNEQFF	TGCGCCAGCAGCCAAGATGGGAGTGTCATCTACAATGAGCAGTTCTTC
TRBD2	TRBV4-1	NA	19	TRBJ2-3	CASSQSGTSGALSTDTQYF	TGCGCCAGCAGCCAATCGGGGACTAGCGGAGCCCTCAGCACAGATACGCAGTATTTT
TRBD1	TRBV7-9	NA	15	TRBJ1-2	CASSPGGLPSGGYTF	TGTGCCAGCAGCCCAGGGGGCCTACCCTCTGGTGGCTACACCTTC
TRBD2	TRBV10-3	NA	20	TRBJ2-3	CAISESMGIQTSGDTDTQYF	TGTGCCATCAGTGAGTCGATGGGAATTCAGACTAGCGGGGACACAGATACGCAGTATTTT
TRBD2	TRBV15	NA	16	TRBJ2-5	CATSREKGGSGETQYF	TGTGCCACCAGCAGAGAAAAGGGCGGGAGCGGGGAGACCCAGTACTTC
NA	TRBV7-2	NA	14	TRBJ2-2	CASSAHRPPVELFF	TGTGCCAGCAGCGCACACAGGCCACCAGTGGAGCTGTTTTTT
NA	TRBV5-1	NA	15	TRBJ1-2	CASSSQGSGPYGYTF	TGCGCCAGCAGCTCTCAGGGGTCCGGGCCCTATGGCTACACCTTC
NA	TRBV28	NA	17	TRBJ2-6	CASFPGRGSSGANVLTF	TGTGCCAGCTTCCCTGGGCGGGGAAGCTCTGGGGCCAACGTCCTGACTTTC
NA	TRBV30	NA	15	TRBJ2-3	CAWSTGDSLADTQYF	TGTGCCTGGAGTACAGGGGACTCCCTCGCAGATACGCAGTATTTT
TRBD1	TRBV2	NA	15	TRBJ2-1	CASSEFRGLRNEQFF	TGTGCCAGCAGTGAGTTCAGGGGGCTTAGGAATGAGCAGTTCTTC
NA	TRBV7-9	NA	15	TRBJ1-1	CASSLGNRMNTEAFF	TGTGCCAGCAGCTTAGGGAACAGAATGAACACTGAAGCTTTCTTT
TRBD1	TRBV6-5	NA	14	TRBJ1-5	CASTEDRNDQPQHF	TGTGCCAGCACCGAGGACAGGAACGATCAGCCCCAGCATTTT
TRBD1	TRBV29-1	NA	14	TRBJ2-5	CSVEMGTDQETQYF	TGCAGCGTTGAGATGGGGACAGACCAAGAGACCCAGTACTTC
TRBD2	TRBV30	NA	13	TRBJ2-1	CASATSFWNEQFF	TGTGCCTCCGCGACTAGCTTTTGGAATGAGCAGTTCTTC
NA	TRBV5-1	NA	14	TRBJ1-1	CASSLGGGDTEAFF	TGCGCCAGCAGCTTAGGCGGGGGGGACACTGAAGCTTTCTTT
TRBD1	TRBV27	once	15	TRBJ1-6	CASTPAQGPNSPLHF	TGTGCCAGCACCCCCGCACAGGGGCCGAATTCACCCCTCCACTTT
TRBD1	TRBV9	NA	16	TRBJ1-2	CASSASTGGLNYGYTF	TGTGCCAGCAGCGCCAGTACAGGGGGCCTCAACTATGGCTACACCTTC
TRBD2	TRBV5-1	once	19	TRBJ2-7	CASSLGGGLAGGQSYEQYF	TGCGCCAGCAGCTTGGGGGGGGGACTAGCGGGAGGACAGTCCTACGAGCAGTACTTC
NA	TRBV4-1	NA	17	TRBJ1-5	CASSQSTSGYRNQPQHF	TGCGCCAGCAGCCAATCTACTTCCGGGTATCGGAATCAGCCCCAGCATTTT
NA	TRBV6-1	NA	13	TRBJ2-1	CASRDTHYNEQFF	TGTGCCAGCAGAGACACCCACTACAATGAGCAGTTCTTC
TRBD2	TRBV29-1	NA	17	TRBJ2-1	CSVEGEAGGLSYNEQFF	TGCAGCGTTGAAGGAGAAGCGGGGGGCCTATCCTACAATGAGCAGTTCTTC
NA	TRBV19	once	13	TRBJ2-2	CASSMMSTDSLFF	TGTGCCAGTAGTATGATGAGTACGGACAGCCTGTTTTTT
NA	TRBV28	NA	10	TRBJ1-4	CATSNEKLFF	TGTGCCACCTCTAATGAAAAACTGTTTTTT
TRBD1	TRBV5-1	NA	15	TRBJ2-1	CASSLEGQGAGEQFF	TGCGCCAGCAGCTTGGAGGGACAGGGGGCTGGTGAGCAGTTCTTC
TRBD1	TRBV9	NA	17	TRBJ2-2	CASSVAPGGLGTGELFF	TGTGCCAGCAGCGTAGCCCCAGGGGGCCTCGGCACCGGGGAGCTGTTTTTT
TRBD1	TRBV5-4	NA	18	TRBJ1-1	CASSLGRDRGMGNTEAFF	TGTGCCAGCAGCTTGGGCCGAGACAGGGGTATGGGGAACACTGAAGCTTTCTTT
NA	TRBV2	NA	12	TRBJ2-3	CASSVYTDTQYF	TGTGCCAGCAGCGTCTACACAGATACGCAGTATTTT
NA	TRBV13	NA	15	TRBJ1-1	CASSPRGGVNTEAFF	TGTGCCAGCAGCCCAAGAGGGGGGGTGAACACTGAAGCTTTCTTT